The present entry profiles one T cell receptor beta chain with its context. The CDR3 extends over 16 amino acids. The junction had 8 bases not matched to a gene; V was cut back by 4 bases and J by 0 bases. The germline V gene has CDR1 DFQATT and CDR2 SNEGSKA (reference sequence). This entry comes from a study of blood T cells in healthy people across ages. A sample-barcoded 5' primer and a J-beta primer mix were used in a second PCR of roughly 7 to 11 cycles. TCRdb reprocessed the 5' RACE reads with MiXCR, giving one entry per CDR3 protein. Among 1.2 million to 1.5 million distinct CDR3 sequences listed, 35% to 45% were seen once.

This receptor was identified in a woman younger than 35 in good health. Sequenced sample: blood. V is TRBV20-1 and J is TRBJ2-2; 7 bases line up with TRBD1. CDR3 DNA sequence: TGCAGTGCTACCGATATGACAGGGTCGAACACCGGGGAGCTGTTTTTT. Translated: CSATDMTGSNTGELFF.